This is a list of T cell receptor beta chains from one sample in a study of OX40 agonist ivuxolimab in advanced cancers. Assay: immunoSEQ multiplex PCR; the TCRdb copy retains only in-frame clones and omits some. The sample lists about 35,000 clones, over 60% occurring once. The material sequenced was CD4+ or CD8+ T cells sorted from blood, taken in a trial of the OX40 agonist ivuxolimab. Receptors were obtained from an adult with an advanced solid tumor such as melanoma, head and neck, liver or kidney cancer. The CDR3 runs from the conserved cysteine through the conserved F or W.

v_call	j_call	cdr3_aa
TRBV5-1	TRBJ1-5	CASSLGTASSNQPQHF
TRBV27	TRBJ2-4	CASSFFRDRENIQYF
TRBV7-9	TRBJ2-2	CASSPRTGLNTGELFF
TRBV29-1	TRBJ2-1	CSVYNNEQFF
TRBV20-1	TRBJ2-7	CSARENYEQYF
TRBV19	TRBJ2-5	CASSIVGLAGQETQYF
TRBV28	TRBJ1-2	CASSSYVFSGYTF
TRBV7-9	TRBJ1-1	CASSLASQATEAFF
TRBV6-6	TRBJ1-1	CASSYSRTGNTEAFF
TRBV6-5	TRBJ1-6	CASSYGGTINSPLHF
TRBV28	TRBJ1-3	CASTSSGNTIYF
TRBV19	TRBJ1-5	CASSMSARNSNQPQHF
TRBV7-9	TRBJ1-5	CASSPDRGGGPQHF
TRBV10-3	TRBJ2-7	CAISEPGQGWDEQYF
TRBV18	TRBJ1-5	CASSLRGQGDQPQHF
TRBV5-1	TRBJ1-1	CASSMGQGWMNTEAFF
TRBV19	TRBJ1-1	CASSISGLGASFTEAFF
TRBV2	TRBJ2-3	CASSGLAGGNPSTDTQYF
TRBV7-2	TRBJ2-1	CASSLALRGGHEQFF
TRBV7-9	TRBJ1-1	CASSLGGANTEAFF
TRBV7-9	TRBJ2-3	CASSPRGPDTQYF
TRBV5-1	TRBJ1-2	CASSPDSPYGYTF
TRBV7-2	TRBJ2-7	CASSPRRTMGEQYF
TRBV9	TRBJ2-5	CASSQGAGPETQYF
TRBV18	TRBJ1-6	CASSPPDRGLGSPLHF
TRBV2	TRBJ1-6	CASSEGLARNNSPLHF
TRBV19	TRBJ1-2	CASSMQQVYGYTF
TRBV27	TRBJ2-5	CASNSASAPQETQYF
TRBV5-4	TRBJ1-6	CASSVQGSYNSPLHF
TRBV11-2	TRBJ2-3	CASSLVHRDTQYF
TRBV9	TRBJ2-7	CASSVGFLGYEQYF
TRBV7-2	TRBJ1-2	CASSFALRGGYTF
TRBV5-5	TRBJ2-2	CASSRGQNTGELFF
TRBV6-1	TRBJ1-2	CASRDGAGGYTF
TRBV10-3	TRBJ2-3	CASSGNTDTQYF
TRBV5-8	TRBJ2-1	CASSLGGQPYNEQFF
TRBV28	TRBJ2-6	CASSFGGSGANVLTF
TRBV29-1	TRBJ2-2	CSVEGDVPTGELFF
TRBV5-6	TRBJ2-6	CASLRGDRGSGANVLTF
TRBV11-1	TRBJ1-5	CASSLGTESNQPQHF
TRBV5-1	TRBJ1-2	CASSLAAGGNTYGYTF
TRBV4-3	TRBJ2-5	CANGETQYF
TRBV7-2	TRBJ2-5	CASSSGLARTQYF
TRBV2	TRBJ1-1	CASSMFPEAFF
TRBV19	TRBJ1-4	CASRRAGTTNEKLFF
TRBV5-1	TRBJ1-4	CASSLGGTEMRKLFF
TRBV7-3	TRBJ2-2	CASSLPGTGGRGELFF
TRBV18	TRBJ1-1	CASSGDREPNTEAFF
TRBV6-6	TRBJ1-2	CAVADRLGYTF
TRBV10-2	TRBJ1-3	CASSESKSGNTIYF
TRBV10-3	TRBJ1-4	CAISESGTGIEKLFF
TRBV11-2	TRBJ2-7	CASSLTGRGLYEQYF
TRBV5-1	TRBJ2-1	CASSLVQGGNEQFF
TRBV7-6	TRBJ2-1	CASSTLHNEQFF
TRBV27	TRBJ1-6	CASRVQGVDSPLHF